This T cell receptor beta chain was observed in a study of T cell responses to AZD1222 COVID-19 vaccine. Note on this clone: What it recognizes is unknown.

The CDR3 extends over 15 amino acids. V was trimmed by 1 base and J by 6 bases, leaving 13 bases between them. Germline values: CDR1 SGDLS, CDR2 YYNGEE. Overall study results and limits: Two AZD1222 administrations were followed by greater Spike-specific TCR breadth and depth. The donors showed a predominance of white British ancestry and of females, with possible underestimation of clonal diversity. It was only after the peak T cell response that any repertoires were sampled.

The analysis combined second doses at about 4 or about 12 weeks. Sequencing was performed with immunoSEQ multiplex PCR; in TCRdb, only in-frame clones are kept and a portion is missing. The table records 140,000 to 150,000 clones, roughly 90% of them present only once. This chain uses TRBV9 with TRBJ2-2; the D gene is possibly TRBD2 (5 bases). The source was peripheral blood, collected 28 days after the second AZD1222 dose. The TCR sequence derives from an adult who received the AZD1222 COVID-19 vaccine. The CDR3 loop is CASSVSMEAAGELFF. As DNA, the CDR3 is TGTGCCAGCAGCGTATCTATGGAGGCGGCCGGGGAGCTGTTTTTT.